The sequence of this T cell receptor beta chain was determined in a study of shared clonotypes between healthy human individuals. Study findings and constraints: Generally, naive subsets came out with larger estimated richness than memory subsets. Generation probability values for non-shared clonotypes were lower than those for clonotypes shared by all four donors.

The input for sorted-subset replicate PCRs was around 0.2 ug DNA, 25,000 to 35,000 T cell genomes. Clones were read by immunoSEQ multiplex PCR, and TCRdb kept only the in-frame ones, dropping some. In the table there are around 2.1 million clones, more than 90% of which are singletons. As regards this clone: The antigen remains unidentified.

Germline CDR1 and CDR2: SGHAT and FQNNGV. With 2 bases removed from V and 4 bases from J, the gap between germline ends came to 13 bases. This CDR3 is built from 15 residues. V usage is TRBV11-2 and J usage is TRBJ2-3; tentatively, D is TRBD1 or TRBD2 (5 bases each). The receptor comes from a man between 18 and 29 years old in good health. The sample consisted of naive CD4+ T cells sorted from blood. Subset: CD45RA+ positively selected. The CDR3 reads CASSLSRGGADTQYF. CDR3 DNA: TGTGCCAGCAGCTTATCCCGGGGCGGCGCAGATACGCAGTATTTT. The full variable domain, its missing parts supplied by reference TRBV11-2 and TRBJ2-3, is EAGVAQSPRYKIIEKRQSVAFWCNPISGHATLYWYQQILGQGPKLLIQFQNNGVVDDSQLPKDRFSAERLKGVDSTLKIQPAKLEDSAVYLCASSLSRGGADTQYFGPGTRLTVL.